Listed here is a single TCR beta chain. Its antigen is as yet unknown. Germline CDR1 is LGHNA and CDR2 is YNFKEQ. V lost 1 base to trimming and J lost 7 bases; unmatched junction nucleotides: 10. CDR3 length equals 16 residues. Unique molecular identifiers were built into the TCR beta cDNA libraries. Using its own MiXCR run on the PCR reads, TCRdb lists one record per CDR3 protein. This table holds 430,000 or so distinct CDR3 sequences, about 40% found once. The record originates from a study of post-analysis software for immune sequencing data. Notes on the study in general: Compared with controls, patients had more of five TRBV segments, including TRBV5-6, TRBV5-1 and TRBV20-1.

The origin of this receptor is a girl aged 2-10 years with multiple sclerosis. Sequencing was performed on blood. The chain links TRBV4-2 to TRBJ2-7; 10 bases map to TRBD2. Written as DNA, the CDR3 is TGTGCCAGCAGCCAAGCTCAAGCGGGAGGGCCTTGGGAGCAGTACTTC. It yields the protein CASSQAQAGGPWEQYF.